This T cell receptor beta chain was recovered during a study of cytotoxic CD8 clonotypes in ibrutinib-treated CLL (dated by TCRdb to the early 2020s). Looking at the study overall: The cohort included around 15 treatment-naive and eleven to twelve relapsed/refractory patients; 17 to 18 were IGHV unmutated. Responses were partial in some 24 patients and complete in 2; after median about 68 months follow-up, some 15 stayed in remission and 12 progressed. Samples at response were collected after a median of about 11 months of treatment, with a range of roughly 6 to 40 months. An average of about 250,000 productive templates and some 99,000 productive rearrangements was obtained per sample. Longitudinal samples were obtainable from about 30% of the roughly 86 participants in the trial. Cryopreserved peripheral blood mononuclear cells were obtained before treatment, at response, and at either sustained remission or disease progression. Every sample from remission and from progressive disease was obtained while the patients were still on ibrutinib.

What the authors observed across the whole study: Public clonotypes were rare and either shrank or stayed stable during treatment, and the rise in clonality at ibrutinib response reflected expansion of private clonotypes. Sampling times were not matched between patients in sustained remission and patients whose disease was progressing, and lymph node repertoires were not examined. Baseline clonality was found to be higher than that of age-matched healthy donors and was strongly correlated with circulating CD8+ T-cell counts. Clonality rose at ibrutinib response, remained stable during sustained remission, and dropped back toward baseline at progression.

In light of the paper, this sample's time point label describes: 12 months on ibrutinib. Approximately 2 micrograms of genomic DNA were extracted from cryopreserved PBMCs for TCR beta library preparation. Longitudinal blood samples from CLL patients receiving ibrutinib monotherapy were subjected to high-throughput TCR beta sequencing. The patients took part in an open-label, single-center phase 2 trial of ibrutinib monotherapy. Each clonotype received, on average, approximately 9.9x coverage in deep resolution sequencing performed on a MiSeq, where the target depth lay between 1 in 1 million and 1 in 200,000 T cells. The immunoSEQ hsTCRB Kit was used to generate TCR beta libraries. On the authors' methods: Data were analyzed with ImmunoSEQ Data Assistant and ImmunoSEQ Analyzer, with V, D and J genes assigned per IMGT definitions. Clonality, which ranges from 0 to 1, was calculated by subtracting the normalized Shannon entropy of productive rearrangement frequencies from one. Public clonotype analysis was restricted to overrepresented clonotypes comprising at least 0.05% of each patient's repertoire. Some 13 repertoires from age-matched healthy donors, obtained from immuneACCESS, served as clonality controls. TCRdb obtained this table from immuneACCESS and retained in-frame rearrangements with V and J assigned. These tables miss some clones; where compared with another copy, unresolved V genes account for less than half of the shortfall, and the remainder is unexplained. That table furnishes V, J and clone size, whereas the DNA furnished D and trimming. Counted in this sample were more than 200,000 clones; about four fifths of them appeared once. Clones ranked in the top ten supply roughly an eighth of the sample.

Concerning this clone itself: The specificity of this receptor is unknown. No base-level quality is on record; no much larger clone is a single base apart.

The CDR3, cysteine through phenylalanine, is 14 amino acids long. Left in the record is the CDR3 DNA by itself, 42 bases read in frame from the first base. Between the V and J ends, shortened by 0 bases and 8 bases respectively, the junction contains 13 bases. The germline V gene (reference sequence) sets CDR1 to MNHNY and CDR2 to SVGAGI. The chain uses TRBV6-6 and TRBJ1-2, with no reliable assignment of the D segment. The TCR originated in a human donor with chronic lymphocytic leukemia. Sample: PBMCs, taken after 12 months of ibrutinib treatment. The nucleotide sequence is given as TGTGCCAGCAGTTACTCGGTAGGGATAGAGGGCTACACCTTC. Its translation is CASSYSVGIEGYTF.